Below, 17 T cell receptor beta chains from the same sample are listed, as sequenced in a study of PD-L1 blockade in urothelial cancer. As to time point: pretreatment peripheral blood. Measured with immunoSEQ multiplex PCR; TCRdb has only the in-frame clones, and not every one. Of just under 50,000 clones listed, about 86% are singletons. This specimen was PBMCs, taken around atezolizumab (anti-PD-L1) treatment. These receptor sequences come from a man aged 65 to 85 with urothelial cancer.

The chain has TRBV5-5 and TRBJ1-6, with TRBD1 matching 8 bases. Germline CDR1 SGHKS, CDR2 YYEKEE (reference sequence). Unmatched junction bases numbered 13, after V lost 4 bases and J lost 10 bases. This CDR3 is built from 16 residues. CDR3 in amino acids: CASSRGQVWSVSPLHF. CDR3 DNA sequence: TGTGCCAGCAGCCGGGGACAGGTTTGGTCGGTATCACCCCTCCACTTT.

The chain couples TRBV9 to TRBJ2-3, with 13 bases aligning to TRBD2. V gave up 3 bases and J gave up 6 bases; unmatched junction bases: 7. Germline V gene sequence: CDR1 SGDLS, CDR2 YYNGEE. This CDR3 has 16 residues. The CDR3 region is CASSGTSGGGPDTQYF. In DNA form, the CDR3 reads TGTGCCAGCAGCGGGACTAGCGGGGGCGGGCCCGATACGCAGTATTTT.

This clone was recorded only once. The CDR3 DNA reads TGTGCCAGCAGCTTAAGTGGCAGGGGATACGAGCAGTACTTC. Protein sequence: CASSLSGRGYEQYF. This chain connects TRBV7-2 to TRBJ2-7, with D possibly matching TRBD1 (6 bases). This CDR3 has 14 amino acids. Trimming cost V 2 bases and J 4 bases, with 12 bases left between them. Germline V gives CDR1 SGHTA, CDR2 FQGNSA. Looking up the rest from reference TRBV7-2 and TRBJ2-7 gives the full variable domain: GAGVSQSPSNKVTEKGKDVELRCDPISGHTALYWYRQSLGQGLEFLIYFQGNSAPDKSGLPSDRFSAERTGGSVSTLTIQRTQQEDSAVYLCASSLSGRGYEQYFGPGTRLTVT.

The chain joins TRBV19 to TRBJ2-1; 8 bases line up with TRBD2. Germline CDR1 LNHDA, CDR2 SQIVND (reference sequence). This CDR3 comprises 17 residues. J gave up 5 bases and V 0 bases, and 9 bases lay outside the gene matches. The DNA of the CDR3 is TGTGCCAGTAGTATAGATGGGACTAGGGTTTCAAACAATGAGCAGTTCTTC. Translation gives CASSIDGTRVSNNEQFF.

V is TRBV27 and J is TRBJ2-7; 9 nucleotides match TRBD1. CDR1 and CDR2 from the germline V gene are MNHEY and SMNVEV (reference sequence). Trimming cost V 6 bases and J 2 bases; bases outside gene matches: 8. The length of the CDR3 is 15 residues. CDR3 DNA sequence: TGTGCCAGCAGAAAAACAGGGGGCTTTCCCTACGAGCAGTACTTC. Amino acid sequence: CASRKTGGFPYEQYF.

The chain employs TRBV7-9 and TRBJ2-2; possible D gene TRBD1, 5 bases. The CDR3 covers 15 residues. V was trimmed by 5 bases and J by 0 bases, leaving 10 bases between them. Per germline, CDR1 SEHNR and CDR2 FQNEAQ (reference sequence). Here the CDR3 reads CASSRAGSNTGELFF. For the CDR3, the DNA is TGTGCCAGCAGCCGTGCAGGGTCGAACACCGGGGAGCTGTTTTTT.

CDR3 sequence: CASSQGVGNTIYF. CDR3 coding DNA: TGTGCCAGCAGTCAGGGGGTTGGAAACACCATATATTTT. The V and J genes are TRBV6-5 and TRBJ1-3; 7 bases are shared with TRBD1. The junction had 1 base not matched to a gene; V was cut back by 5 bases and J by 3 bases. This CDR3 is built from 13 residues. CDR1 MNHEY and CDR2 SVGAGI come from the germline V gene.

On this clone: This sample also contains other DNA sequences that code for the same CDR3. The gene calls are TRBV30 and TRBJ1-1, with D maybe TRBD1 (5 bases). The CDR3 has 13 amino acids. Trimming stripped 0 bases from V and 4 bases from J, with 9 bases between. Germline V CDR1 and CDR2: GTSNPN, SVGIG (reference sequence). The CDR3: CAWSVMGGTEAFF. The CDR3 nucleotides are TGTGCCTGGAGTGTAATGGGGGGCACTGAAGCTTTCTTT.

The chain is built from TRBV7-7 and TRBJ2-2; 8 bases match TRBD2. CDR3 length equals 15 residues. J lost 0 bases, V lost 6 bases, and 3 bases had no gene match. The V gene's germline CDR1 is SSHAT and CDR2 FNYEAQ (reference sequence). CDR3 sequence: CASSSGTANTGELFF. The DNA for the CDR3 is TGTGCCAGCAGTAGCGGGACCGCGAACACCGGGGAGCTGTTTTTT.

As for this clone: The junction differs from germline at one of its ends, possibly a read error. The CDR3: CASSLTGGGAGEQFF. The CDR3 DNA sequence: TGTGCCAGCAGCCTAACTGGCGGGGGGGCCGGTGAGCAGTTCTTC. The rearrangement uses TRBV7-3 and TRBJ2-1, with 9 bases fitting TRBD2. The CDR3 runs to 15 residues. Germline V lookup: CDR1 SGHTA, CDR2 FQGTGA.

The chain uses TRBV5-6 and TRBJ2-3; D ambiguous. The CDR3 spans 12 residues. The V end was cut by 2 bases, the J end by 6 bases, with 7 bases between. CDR1 is SGHDT, CDR2 YYEEEE, per germline. The CDR3 nucleotides are TGTGCCAGCAGCTTTTTGTCGGATACGCAGTATTTT. Its protein product is CASSFLSDTQYF. The variable domain in full, with the rest retrieved from reference TRBV5-6 and TRBJ2-3, is DAGVTQSPTHLIKTRGQQVTLRCSPKSGHDTVSWYQQALGQGPQFIFQYYEEEERQRGNFPDRFSGHQFPNYSSELNVNALLLGDSALYLCASSFLSDTQYFGPGTRLTVL.

The chain has TRBV9 and TRBJ2-5; 9 bases map to TRBD2. The CDR3 spans 14 residues. V shed 4 bases and J 5 bases; nucleotides not matched to a gene: 6. Germline assignment: CDR1 SGDLS and CDR2 YYNGEE. The CDR3 nucleotides are TGTGCCAGCAGCCAGGGGGGGACTAGCGAGACCCAGTACTTC. Encoded protein: CASSQGGTSETQYF.

V usage is TRBV6-5 and J usage is TRBJ2-1; 11 nucleotides line up with TRBD2. Germline values: CDR1 MNHEY, CDR2 SVGAGI. The trim removed 5 bases at V and 4 bases at J, leaving 4 bases unmatched. The CDR3 contains 15 residues. The CDR3 nucleotides read TGTGCCAGCAGTCGACTAGCGGGAAAGTACAATGAGCAGTTCTTC. This translates into CASSRLAGKYNEQFF.

The chain joins TRBV7-3 to TRBJ2-1, with D tentatively TRBD2 (5 bases). CDR3 length equals 15 residues. CDR1 is SGHTA and CDR2 is FQGTGA in the germline V gene. V was shortened by 5 bases and J by 0 bases, with 11 bases between the two germline ends. CDR3 sequence reads: CASSRTLSSYNEQFF. CDR3 nucleotides: TGTGCCAGCAGCCGGACTCTTAGCTCCTACAATGAGCAGTTCTTC.

The chain recombines TRBV11-2 with TRBJ1-1; D remains unclear. Germline V gives CDR1 SGHAT, CDR2 FQNNGV. The CDR3 totals 16 residues. V was pared by 1 base and J by 1 base, with 13 bases between. CDR3 coding DNA: TGTGCCAGCAGCTTAGGGGTCGGGGTTACGAACACTGAAGCTTTCTTT. This codes for CASSLGVGVTNTEAFF.

CDR3 region: CASSRGLNTEAFF. The CDR3 nucleotides are TGTGCCAGCAGCAGGGGGCTAAACACTGAAGCTTTCTTT. The chain uses TRBV7-8 and TRBJ1-1; TRBD1 matches at 7 bases. The germline V gene has CDR1 SGHVS and CDR2 FQNEAQ. Germline trimming cut 5 bases from V and 2 bases from J; bases unmatched to any gene: 2. The CDR3 totals 13 residues.

V usage is TRBV7-3 and J usage is TRBJ2-1; 8 positions agree with TRBD1. Germline CDR1 SGHTA, CDR2 FQGTGA. The CDR3 sequence is 16 residues long. The junction had 13 bases not matched to a gene; V was cut back by 6 bases and J by 6 bases. This CDR3 reads CASSSGYGQGSNEQFF. The DNA for the CDR3 is TGTGCCAGCAGTTCGGGGTATGGACAGGGTTCCAATGAGCAGTTCTTC.